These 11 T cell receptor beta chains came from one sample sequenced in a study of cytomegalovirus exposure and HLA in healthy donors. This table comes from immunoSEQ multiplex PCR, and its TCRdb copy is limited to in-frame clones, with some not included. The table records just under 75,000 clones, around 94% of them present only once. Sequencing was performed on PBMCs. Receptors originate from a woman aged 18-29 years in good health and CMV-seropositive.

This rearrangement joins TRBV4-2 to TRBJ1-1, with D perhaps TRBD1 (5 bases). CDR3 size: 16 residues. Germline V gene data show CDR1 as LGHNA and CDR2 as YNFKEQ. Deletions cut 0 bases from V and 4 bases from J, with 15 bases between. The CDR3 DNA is TGTGCCAGCAGCCAAGATTCTCGGGGGAAGGGCACTGAAGCTTTCTTT. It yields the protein CASSQDSRGKGTEAFF.

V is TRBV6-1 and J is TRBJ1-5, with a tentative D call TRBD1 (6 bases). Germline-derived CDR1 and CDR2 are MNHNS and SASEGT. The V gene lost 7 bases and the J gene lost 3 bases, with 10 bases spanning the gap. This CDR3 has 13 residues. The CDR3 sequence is CASIQGPNQPQHF. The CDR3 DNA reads TGTGCCAGCATACAGGGACCCAATCAGCCCCAGCATTTT.

The CDR3: CASSPRQGRDYGYTF. The CDR3 DNA sequence: TGTGCCAGCAGCCCTCGACAGGGAAGGGACTATGGCTACACCTTC. This chain connects TRBV28 to TRBJ1-2; 7 bases line up with TRBD1. J gave up 3 bases and V 6 bases, and 10 bases lay outside the gene matches. The germline CDR1 and CDR2 sequences are MDHEN and SYDVKM. The CDR3 totals 15 residues.

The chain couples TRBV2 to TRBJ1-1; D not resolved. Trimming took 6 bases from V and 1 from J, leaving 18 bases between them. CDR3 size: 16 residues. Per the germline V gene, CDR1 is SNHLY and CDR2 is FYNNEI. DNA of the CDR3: TGTGCCAGCAGGGAACGATCGGATAGCTGGAACACTGAAGCTTTCTTT. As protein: CASRERSDSWNTEAFF.

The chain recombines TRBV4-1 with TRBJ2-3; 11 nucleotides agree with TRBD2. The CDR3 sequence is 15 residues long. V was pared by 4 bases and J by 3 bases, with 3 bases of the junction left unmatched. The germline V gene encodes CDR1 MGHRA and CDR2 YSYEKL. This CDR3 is CASSPSSGRTDTQYF. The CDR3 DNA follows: TGCGCCAGCAGCCCCTCTAGCGGGAGGACAGATACGCAGTATTTT.

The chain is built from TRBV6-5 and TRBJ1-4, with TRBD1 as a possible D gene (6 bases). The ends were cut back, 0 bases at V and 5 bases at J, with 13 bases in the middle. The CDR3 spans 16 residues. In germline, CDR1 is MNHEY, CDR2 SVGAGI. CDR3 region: CASSYSGRTVNEKLFF. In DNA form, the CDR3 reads TGTGCCAGCAGTTACTCGGGGCGGACAGTGAATGAAAAACTGTTTTTT.

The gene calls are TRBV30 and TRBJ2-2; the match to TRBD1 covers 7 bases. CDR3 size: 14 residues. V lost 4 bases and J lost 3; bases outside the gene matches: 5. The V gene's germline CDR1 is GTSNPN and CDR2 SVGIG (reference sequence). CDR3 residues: CAWKRQGDTGELFF. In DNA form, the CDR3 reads TGTGCCTGGAAACGACAGGGTGACACCGGGGAGCTGTTTTTT.

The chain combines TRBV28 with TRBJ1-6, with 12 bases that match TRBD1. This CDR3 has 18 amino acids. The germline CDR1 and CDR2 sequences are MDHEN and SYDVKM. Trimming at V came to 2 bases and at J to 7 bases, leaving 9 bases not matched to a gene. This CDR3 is CASSLRDRGRGRNSPLHF. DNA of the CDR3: TGTGCCAGCAGTTTAAGGGACAGGGGGCGTGGGAGGAATTCACCCCTCCACTTT.

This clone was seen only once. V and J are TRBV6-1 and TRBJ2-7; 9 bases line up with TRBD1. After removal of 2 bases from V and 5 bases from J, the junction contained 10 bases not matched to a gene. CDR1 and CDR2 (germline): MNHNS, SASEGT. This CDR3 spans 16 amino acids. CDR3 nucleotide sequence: TGTGCCAGCAGTGAATTGACGTGGGACAGGGTTAACGAGCAGTACTTC. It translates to CASSELTWDRVNEQYF.

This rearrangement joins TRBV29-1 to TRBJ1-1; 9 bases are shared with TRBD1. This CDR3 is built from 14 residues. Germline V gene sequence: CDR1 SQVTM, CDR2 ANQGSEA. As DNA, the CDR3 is TGCAGTATTGGGACAGGGCCTATGAACACTGAAGCTTTCTTT. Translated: CSIGTGPMNTEAFF.

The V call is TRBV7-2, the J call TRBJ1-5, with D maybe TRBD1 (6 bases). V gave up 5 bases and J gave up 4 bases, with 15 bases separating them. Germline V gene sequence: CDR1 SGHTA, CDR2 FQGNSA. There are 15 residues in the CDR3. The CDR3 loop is CASSPDSTANQPQHF. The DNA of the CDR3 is TGTGCCAGCAGCCCGGACAGTACTGCAAATCAGCCCCAGCATTTT. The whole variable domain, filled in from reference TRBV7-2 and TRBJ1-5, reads GAGVSQSPSNKVTEKGKDVELRCDPISGHTALYWYRQSLGQGLEFLIYFQGNSAPDKSGLPSDRFSAERTGGSVSTLTIQRTQQEDSAVYLCASSPDSTANQPQHFGDGTRLSIL.